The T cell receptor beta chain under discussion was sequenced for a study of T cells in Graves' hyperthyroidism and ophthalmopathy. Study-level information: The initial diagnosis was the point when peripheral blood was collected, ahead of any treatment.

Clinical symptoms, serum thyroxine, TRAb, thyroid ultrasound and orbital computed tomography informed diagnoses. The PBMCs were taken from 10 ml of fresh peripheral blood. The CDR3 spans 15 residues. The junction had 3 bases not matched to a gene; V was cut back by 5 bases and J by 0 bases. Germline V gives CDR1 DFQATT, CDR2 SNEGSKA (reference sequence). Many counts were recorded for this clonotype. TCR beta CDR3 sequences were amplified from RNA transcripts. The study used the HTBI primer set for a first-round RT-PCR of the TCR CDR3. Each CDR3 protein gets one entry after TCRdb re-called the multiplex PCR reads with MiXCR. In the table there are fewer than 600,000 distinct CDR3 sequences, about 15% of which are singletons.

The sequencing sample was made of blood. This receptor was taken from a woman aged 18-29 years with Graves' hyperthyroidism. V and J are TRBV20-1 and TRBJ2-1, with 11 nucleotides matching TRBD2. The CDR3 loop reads CSAPTSGSSYNEQFF. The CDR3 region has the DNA TGCAGTGCTCCAACTAGCGGGAGCTCCTACAATGAGCAGTTCTTC.